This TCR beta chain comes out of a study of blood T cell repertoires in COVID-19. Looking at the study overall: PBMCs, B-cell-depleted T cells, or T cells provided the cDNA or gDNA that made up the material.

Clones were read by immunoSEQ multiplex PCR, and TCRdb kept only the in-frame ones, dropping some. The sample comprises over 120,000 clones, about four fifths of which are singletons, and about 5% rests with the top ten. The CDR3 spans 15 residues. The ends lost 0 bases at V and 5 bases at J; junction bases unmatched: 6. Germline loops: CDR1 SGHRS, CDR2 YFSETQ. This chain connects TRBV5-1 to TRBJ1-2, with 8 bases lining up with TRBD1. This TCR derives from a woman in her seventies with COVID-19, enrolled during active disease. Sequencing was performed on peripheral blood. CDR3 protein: CASSLDPGGGYGYTF. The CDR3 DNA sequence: TGCGCCAGCAGCTTGGATCCAGGGGGCGGATATGGCTACACCTTC. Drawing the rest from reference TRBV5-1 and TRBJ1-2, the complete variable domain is KAGVTQTPRYLIKTRGQQVTLSCSPISGHRSVSWYQQTPGQGLQFLFEYFSETQRNKGNFPGRFSGRQFSNSRSEMNVSTLELGDSALYLCASSLDPGGGYGYTFGSGTRLTVV.